This TCR beta chain comes out of a study of OX40 agonist ivuxolimab in advanced cancers. The overall study: Aged about 20 to 80 with a mean of approximately 60 years, they were almost 85% male. Antecedent anti-PD-1, anti-PD-L1 or anti-CTLA-4 therapy was permissible, with about 39% having received some.

This table comes from immunoSEQ multiplex PCR, and its TCRdb copy is limited to in-frame clones, with some not included. The sample holds 45,000 to 55,000 clones, roughly nine tenths seen once. As concerns this clone: This may arise from a read error, as a much more abundant clone is one base away.

The CDR3 length is 15 residues. The J segment lost 4 bases and the V segment lost 4 bases, leaving 3 bases of the junction unmatched. The germline gives CDR1 MRHNA, CDR2 SNTAGT. This receptor was obtained from an adult with an advanced solid tumor such as melanoma, head and neck, liver or kidney cancer. The chain couples TRBV6-4 to TRBJ2-3; 12 positions agree with TRBD1. The material was CD4+ or CD8+ T cells sorted from blood, obtained in a trial of the OX40 agonist ivuxolimab. The CDR3 sequence is CASSAGTGGADTQYF. DNA for the CDR3: TGTGCCAGCAGTGCCGGGACAGGGGGCGCAGATACGCAGTATTTT.